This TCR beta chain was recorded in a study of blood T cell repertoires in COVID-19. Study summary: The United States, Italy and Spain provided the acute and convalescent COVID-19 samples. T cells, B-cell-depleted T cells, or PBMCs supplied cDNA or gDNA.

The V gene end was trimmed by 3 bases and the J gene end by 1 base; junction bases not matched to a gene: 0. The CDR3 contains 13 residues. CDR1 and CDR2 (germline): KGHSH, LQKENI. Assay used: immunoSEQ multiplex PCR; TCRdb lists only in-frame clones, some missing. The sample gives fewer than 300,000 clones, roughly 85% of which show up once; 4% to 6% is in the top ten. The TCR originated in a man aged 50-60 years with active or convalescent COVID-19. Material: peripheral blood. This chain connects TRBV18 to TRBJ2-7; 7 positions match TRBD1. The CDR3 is CASSPDRSYEQYF. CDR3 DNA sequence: TGTGCCAGCTCACCGGACAGGTCCTACGAGCAGTACTTC.